Sequencing of this T cell receptor (beta chain) was carried out in a study of control samples from healthy donors and cancer patients. The table lists this clone with a count of one. The table came from immunoSEQ multiplex PCR; TCRdb's copy has only in-frame clones and leaves some out. Seen here are 71,000 or so clones, 89% observed once, and the top ten hold 19%. Germline CDR1 and CDR2: SGHTA and FQGTGA. The ends lost 7 bases at V and 5 bases at J; junction bases unmatched: 11. This CDR3 has 15 amino acids. J is TRBJ1-1 and V is TRBV7-3; 9 bases agree with TRBD1. Sequencing was carried out using PBMCs. The receptor comes from a man aged 60-69 years with lung cancer. The CDR3 DNA reads TGTGCCAGCACAGACGGCTCGGGACAGGGTACTGAAGCTTTCTTT. Its protein product is CASTDGSGQGTEAFF.